The 5 T cell receptor beta chains reported below all come from one sample, sequenced in a study of graft-versus-host responses after intestinal transplantation. Sequencing used immunoSEQ multiplex PCR; TCRdb keeps in-frame clones, though not all of them. Among approximately 9,700 clones listed, 80% to 95% were seen once. Sequencing used PBMCs, obtained around 44 days after intestinal transplantation. The source is a human patient who received an intestinal transplant, so some T cells may come from the graft donor.

The CDR3 is CASSFATNEKLFF. Here the CDR3 DNA reads TGTGCCAGCAGCTTTGCAACTAATGAAAAACTGTTTTTT. The chain uses TRBV7-6 and TRBJ1-4; D unclear. The CDR3 has 13 residues. The germline gives CDR1 SGHVS, CDR2 FNYEAQ. V was shortened by 3 bases and J by 0 bases, with 2 bases between the two germline ends.

The V gene is TRBV7-8, the J gene TRBJ1-3, with D unresolved. Germline values: CDR1 SGHVS, CDR2 FQNEAQ. The ends were cut back, 1 base at V and 3 bases at J, with 7 bases in the middle. The CDR3 contains 14 residues. The CDR3 coding sequence is TGTGCCAGCAGCTTAGGGTTCGGTGGAAACACCATATATTTT. Encoded protein: CASSLGFGGNTIYF.

The chain uses TRBV4-1 and TRBJ2-3; D might be TRBD2 (6 bases). This CDR3 comprises 17 residues. Germline values: CDR1 MGHRA, CDR2 YSYEKL. The V end lost 1 base, the J end lost 6 bases, and 20 bases lay between the germline ends. CDR3 nucleotides: TGCGCCAGCAGCCAAGTTGGGGGAGCGGGCTCAGTGGATACGCAGTATTTT. Protein sequence: CASSQVGGAGSVDTQYF.

CDR3 in DNA: TGCGCCAGCAGTCCCTGGCGGGGGGGCTCTGGGGCCAACGTCCTGACTTTC. Amino acid sequence: CASSPWRGGSGANVLTF. V usage is TRBV5-1 and J usage is TRBJ2-6; 9 bases align to TRBD2. The ends lost 5 bases at V and 0 bases at J; junction bases unmatched: 6. From germline, CDR1 is SGHRS and CDR2 YFSETQ. The CDR3 sequence is 17 residues long.

The chain is built from TRBV19 and TRBJ2-5; TRBD2 aligns across 8 bases. In germline, CDR1 is LNHDA, CDR2 SQIVND (reference sequence). The ends lost 6 bases at V and 4 bases at J; junction bases unmatched: 10. The CDR3 consists of 15 residues. The CDR3: CASSGLAGARETQYF. CDR3 DNA sequence: TGTGCCAGTAGCGGACTAGCTGGTGCAAGAGAGACCCAGTACTTC.